This T cell receptor beta chain was identified in a study of Graves' ophthalmopathy and Graves' hyperthyroidism. This clonotype was seen ten or more times. The CDR3 covers 12 residues. Per germline, CDR1 GTSNPN and CDR2 SVGIG (reference sequence). The germline V and J ends were trimmed by 8 bases and 4 bases, with 9 bases remaining between them. Using RNA transcripts, the TCR beta CDR3 regions were amplified. The first round was an RT-PCR with HTBI primers, and the second round was a multiplex PCR. TCRdb analysed the multiplex PCR reads with MiXCR anew, one entry per CDR3 protein. The repertoire holds around 400,000 distinct CDR3 sequences, with about 18% as singletons.

This TCR derives from a young woman with Graves' ophthalmopathy. This rearrangement joins TRBV30 to TRBJ1-6, with D perhaps TRBD1 (5 bases). Sequencing used peripheral blood. The CDR3 loop reads CAGALYNSPLHF. In nucleotides, the CDR3 is TGTGCCGGGGCACTTTATAATTCACCCCTCCACTTT.